These 15 T cell receptor beta chains came from one sample sequenced in a study of T-cell reconstitution after alpha-beta-depleted transplantation in children. Preparing the TCRbeta library involved the use of unique molecular identifiers. TCRdb re-called the PCR reads with MiXCR, one entry per CDR3 protein. The sample has around 600,000 distinct CDR3 sequences; roughly 15% are singletons. Specimen: PBMCs from the stem cell graft donor, collected from the stem cell graft. Receptor source: a human donor who donated a stem cell graft to a child with acute myeloid leukemia.

This clonotype was detected only a few times. The rearrangement joins TRBV2 to TRBJ1-2; perhaps TRBD1 as D (6 bases). The CDR3 has 12 amino acids. Trimming pared 6 bases from V and 7 bases from J, leaving 12 bases between. CDR1 and CDR2 from the germline V gene are SNHLY and FYNNEI. The CDR3 loop is CASRPGESGYTF. The CDR3 DNA reads as TGTGCCAGCAGGCCAGGGGAGAGTGGCTACACCTTC. The full variable domain, rest sourced from reference TRBV2 and TRBJ1-2, is EPEVTQTPSHQVTQMGQEVILRCVPISNHLYFYWYRQILGQKVEFLVSFYNNEISEKSEIFDDQFSVERPDGSNFTLKIRSTKLEDSAMYFCASRPGESGYTFGSGTRLTVV.

Ten or more counts support this clonotype. The chain carries TRBV6-5 and TRBJ2-5; D uncertain. V was clipped by 2 bases and J by 5 bases, with 6 bases between them. The germline V gene encodes CDR1 MNHEY and CDR2 SVGAGI. The CDR3 totals 12 residues. CDR3 sequence reads: CASSYDWETQYF. The DNA for the CDR3 is TGTGCCAGCAGTTACGATTGGGAGACCCAGTACTTC.

A few counts support this clonotype. The V call is TRBV20-1, the J call TRBJ2-1; 7 nucleotides align to TRBD2. From germline, CDR1 is DFQATT and CDR2 SNEGSKA (reference sequence). After removal of 6 bases from V and 5 bases from J, the junction contained 13 bases not matched to a gene. The CDR3 spans 15 residues. CDR3 DNA sequence: TGCAGTGCCCATACCCGGCTAGCGGCTAACAATGAGCAGTTCTTC. Translation: CSAHTRLAANNEQFF.

This clonotype showed up many times. The chain employs TRBV20-1 and TRBJ2-1, with unresolved D. The germline V gene encodes CDR1 DFQATT and CDR2 SNEGSKA (reference sequence). V was cut by 6 bases and J by 6 bases, with 18 bases left in between. CDR3 length: 14 amino acids. The CDR3 bases are TGCAGTGCCAAGCACTCCTCCCACCTCAATGAGCAGTTCTTC. Protein product: CSAKHSSHLNEQFF.

This clonotype was found a few times. The V call is TRBV10-3, the J call TRBJ2-5, with 9 bases that match TRBD2. J lost 4 bases, V lost 3 bases, and 6 bases had no gene match. CDR3 length equals 15 residues. From germline, CDR1 is ENHRY and CDR2 SYGVKD. The chain's CDR3 is CAISDRLAEGETQYF. The CDR3 coding sequence is TGTGCCATCAGTGATCGACTAGCGGAGGGAGAGACCCAGTACTTC.

The chain links TRBV20-1 to TRBJ2-2, with D possibly matching TRBD2 (5 bases). The CDR3 spans 12 residues. V shed 5 bases and J shed 4 bases, with 8 bases lying between them. Germline loops: CDR1 DFQATT, CDR2 SNEGSKA (reference sequence). CDR3 bases: TGCAGTGCTGTGGACTTCACCGGGGAGCTGTTTTTT. It specifies CSAVDFTGELFF.

This clonotype was observed a few times. This chain joins TRBV20-1 and TRBJ1-5, with TRBD1 as a possible D gene (5 bases). The germline gives CDR1 DFQATT, CDR2 SNEGSKA (reference sequence). Trimming shortened V by 1 base and J by 7 bases, and 14 bases separated the two germline ends. There are 14 residues in the CDR3. The CDR3, as DNA: TGCAGTGCTAGAGGGGGGGAAGGTGAGCAGCCCCAGCATTTT. This codes for CSARGGEGEQPQHF.

This clonotype came up a few times. The V and J genes are TRBV6-2 or TRBV6-3 and TRBJ2-1; D is tentatively TRBD1 or TRBD2 (9 bases each). Per the germline V gene, CDR1 is MNHEY and CDR2 is SVGEGT. The CDR3 loop spans 17 amino acids. V lost 2 bases to trimming and J lost 4 bases, with 18 bases between them. This CDR3 is CASSYPSGTGPYNEQFF. CDR3 coding DNA: TGTGCCAGCAGTTACCCTAGCGGGACAGGGCCATACAATGAGCAGTTCTTC.

This clonotype was counted only a few times. The V gene is TRBV12-3 or TRBV12-4, the J gene TRBJ2-1; D may be TRBD2 (5 bases). V was trimmed by 2 bases and J by 0 bases, leaving 14 bases between them. The CDR3 sequence is 17 residues long. This CDR3 reads CASSLNPRTGSYNEQFF. For the CDR3, the DNA is TGTGCCAGCAGTTTAAATCCCCGGACTGGCTCCTACAATGAGCAGTTCTTC.

This clonotype was detected only a few times. The chain recombines TRBV3-1 with TRBJ2-5; the D is unclear. V lost 2 bases to trimming and J lost 4 bases, with 14 bases between them. The CDR3 contains 15 residues. Germline CDR1 LGHDT, CDR2 YNNKEL (reference sequence). DNA for the CDR3: TGTGCCAGCAGCCAAAGGGTCCTCTCGTTAGAGACCCAGTACTTC. The encoded protein is CASSQRVLSLETQYF.

This clonotype showed up many times. V gene TRBV5-6 combines with J gene TRBJ2-3; TRBD2 matches at 16 bases. Trimming cost V 4 bases and J 3 bases; bases outside gene matches: 5. This CDR3 has 17 amino acids. Germline assignment: CDR1 SGHDT and CDR2 YYEEEE. For the CDR3, the DNA is TGTGCCAGCAGCAAAGGGACTAGCGGGGGGGCAACAGATACGCAGTATTTT. Translated: CASSKGTSGGATDTQYF.

This clonotype has a handful of counts. The chain employs TRBV5-4 and TRBJ2-5; weak D call: TRBD1 (5 bases). The CDR3 spans 16 residues. Germline CDR1 reads SGHNT; CDR2 reads YYREEE (reference sequence). V was shortened by 1 base and J by 1 base, with 14 bases between the two germline ends. The CDR3 DNA reads TGTGCCAGCAGCTTGACTCTGACAGTAACCCAAGAGACCCAGTACTTC. As protein: CASSLTLTVTQETQYF.

Many counts were recorded for this clonotype. The chain recombines TRBV29-1 with TRBJ2-3, with 8 bases that match TRBD2. Unmatched junction bases numbered 6, after V lost 5 bases and J lost 2 bases. This CDR3 spans 14 amino acids. Germline CDR1 SQVTM, CDR2 ANQGSEA. CDR3 sequence reads: CSVSGGLFTDTQYF. In DNA, the CDR3 is TGCAGCGTTAGCGGGGGACTGTTCACAGATACGCAGTATTTT.

This chain joins TRBV4-2 and TRBJ2-5, with TRBD1 as a possible D gene (6 bases). The CDR3 covers 14 residues. Germline assignment: CDR1 LGHNA and CDR2 YNFKEQ. The germline V and J ends were trimmed by 0 bases and 5 bases, with 10 bases remaining between them. CDR3 protein: CASSQDLQGETQYF. CDR3 bases: TGTGCCAGCAGCCAAGACCTCCAGGGGGAGACCCAGTACTTC.

This clonotype was seen once. A much larger clone sits a single nucleotide away, making a read error possible. The chain carries TRBV20-1 and TRBJ1-1; D ambiguous. Germline V gene sequence: CDR1 DFQATT, CDR2 SNEGSKA (reference sequence). The CDR3 runs to 14 residues. V lost 5 bases to trimming and J lost 1 base, with 14 bases between them. CDR3 DNA: TGCAGTGCTCACCTCGGACTGCCGAACACTGAAGCTTTCTTT. The encoded protein is CSAHLGLPNTEAFF.